This T cell receptor delta chain is drawn from a study of human gamma delta and Vdelta1 T cells. TCRdb fed the PCR reads into CATT to redo clone calling. The sample includes about 690 delta-chain clones, roughly 10% seen only once; the top ten take about four fifths. With 0 bases clipped from V and 3 bases from J, the junction kept 15 bases outside the gene matches. Germline V gives CDR1 TSWWSYY, CDR2 QGS. The CDR3 consists of 20 residues. V and J are TRDV1 and TRDJ1; 11 bases align to TRDD3. Sequencing was performed on differentiated CD27- Vdelta1 gamma-delta T cells from blood. This clonotype was sampled from a human donor in good health. CDR3 nucleotides: TGTGCTCTTGGGGAACTCGCGAATCCGTACTGGGGGATATACCCCGATAAACTCATCTTT. Its protein product is CALGELANPYWGIYPDKLIF.